Here is one T cell receptor beta chain with its context. The antigen is not known. The sample belongs to a study of identical twins. Germline assignment: CDR1 KGHDR and CDR2 SFDVKD. This CDR3 has 16 residues. V was clipped by 4 bases and J by 5 bases; unmatched bases: 9. Study findings and constraints: Abundant beta clonotypes from cord blood bore fewer insertions; memory repertoires lacked this pattern. Twin sharing of out-of-frame TCR alpha was underestimated by models in monozygotic pairs.

TCRdb called the 5' RACE reads again in MiXCR, with one record for every CDR3 protein. The table includes a few hundred thousand distinct CDR3 sequences, 12% to 15% detected once. These data were also filed under a second study, of yellow fever vaccine responses in identical twins. That paper states: Reports say the vaccine T cell response in twins looked partly convergent and partly personalized.

J is TRBJ2-3 and V is TRBV24-1; 9 nucleotides match TRBD2. The sample consisted of CD4+ T cells sorted from blood. The TCR sequence derives from a young woman in good health. CDR3 in amino acids: CATSEPLAGSQDTQYF. The CDR3 DNA sequence: TGTGCCACCAGTGAACCCCTAGCGGGAAGTCAAGATACGCAGTATTTT.